The present T cell receptor beta chain was sequenced within a study of beta chain features in type 1 diabetes. The study, taken as a whole, reports: Shortening of TCRB CDR3s, moderate but significant, appeared in all four CD4+ subsets of Type 1 diabetes patients. The study found fewer insertions and more deletions at VDJ junctions in type 1 diabetes patients. The naive, central memory and Treg TCRB repertoires looked more alike in patients than they did in healthy donors.

Germline CDR1 and CDR2: SGHNT and YYREEE (reference sequence). There are 16 residues in the CDR3. Trimming at V came to 1 base and at J to 6 bases, leaving 5 bases not matched to a gene. To note about this clone: Its antigen is currently unknown.

The sequenced template was cDNA made from the entire isolated RNA. This table comes from immunoSEQ multiplex PCR, and its TCRdb copy is limited to in-frame clones, with some not included. The sample consists of 630,000 or so clones, around 15% of them appearing once. Specimen: naive CD4+ T cells from blood. The receptor comes from a man between 18 and 29 years old with type 1 diabetes. The chain combines TRBV5-4 with TRBJ2-1, with 12 bases that match TRBD2. DNA for the CDR3: TGTGCCAGCAGCTTGTTGACTAGCGGGAGTCCCAATGAGCAGTTCTTC. Protein sequence: CASSLLTSGSPNEQFF.